These 18 T cell receptor beta chains were all obtained from the same sample, sequenced in a study of identical twins. TCRdb redid the calling of the 5' RACE reads with MiXCR, one entry per CDR3 protein. The repertoire consists of around 690,000 distinct CDR3 sequences, with 21% occurring once and the leading ten covering roughly 4%. These same records also appear under a second study, on T cells expressing NK-cell markers.

The specimen was PBMCs. The receptors originated from a woman younger than 30 in good health.

This clonotype was seen more than once but under ten times. The rearrangement joins TRBV7-9 to TRBJ1-1, with 9 bases that match TRBD1. With 5 bases clipped from V and 5 bases from J, the junction kept 6 bases outside the gene matches. Germline V gene sequence: CDR1 SEHNR, CDR2 FQNEAQ (reference sequence). The CDR3 covers 14 residues. CDR3 DNA sequence: TGTGCCAGCAGCCGGACAGGGGCGAGGACTGAAGCTTTCTTT. It translates to CASSRTGARTEAFF.

The V call is TRBV11-2, the J call TRBJ2-1; 10 bases are a match to TRBD2. The CDR3 length is 16 residues. V was pared by 3 bases and J by 7 bases, with 9 bases of the junction left unmatched. The germline V gene encodes CDR1 SGHAT and CDR2 FQNNGV. CDR3 DNA sequence: TGTGCCAGCAGCTTCACCACTAGCGGGACTTGGAATGAGCAGTTCTTC. It is translated as CASSFTTSGTWNEQFF.

Only a few counts were recorded for this clonotype. The chain has TRBV11-2 and TRBJ2-5, with TRBD1 as a possible D gene (5 bases). V was shortened by 2 bases and J by 5 bases, with 12 bases between the two germline ends. CDR1 is SGHAT, CDR2 FQNNGV, per germline. The CDR3 covers 14 residues. The CDR3 protein is CASSLIPGKETQYF. CDR3 bases: TGTGCCAGCAGCTTAATTCCAGGGAAGGAGACCCAGTACTTC.

This chain links TRBV10-3 with TRBJ2-3; D may be TRBD2 (6 bases). V gave up 3 bases and J gave up 5 bases, with 9 bases separating them. This CDR3 is 13 amino acids long. Germline CDR1 reads ENHRY; CDR2 reads SYGVKD. The CDR3 DNA reads as TGTGCCATCAGTGACCCGGGACTAGATACGCAGTATTTT. Encoded protein: CAISDPGLDTQYF.

The V call is TRBV3-1, the J call TRBJ2-7, with D possibly called TRBD1 or TRBD2 (5 bases each). Trimming took 4 bases from V and 2 from J, leaving 15 bases between them. From germline, CDR1 is LGHDT and CDR2 YNNKEL (reference sequence). The CDR3 runs to 15 residues. CDR3 DNA: TGTGCCAGCAGCCGGTCGGGGTTGGGACCCTACGAGCAGTACTTC. Its protein product is CASSRSGLGPYEQYF.

This clonotype came up many times. The chain links TRBV6-1 to TRBJ2-7, with D perhaps assigned TRBD1 or TRBD2 (5 bases each). Per germline, CDR1 MNHNS and CDR2 SASEGT. The CDR3 covers 15 residues. Trimming removed 7 bases at V and 5 bases at J, with 21 bases between. CDR3 amino acids: CASKPTPFRDHEQYF. The CDR3 DNA reads TGTGCCAGCAAACCCACCCCCTTCCGGGACCACGAGCAGTACTTC.

The chain recombines TRBV6-2 or TRBV6-3 with TRBJ2-1, with 9 nucleotides matching TRBD2. Looked up from germline, CDR1 is MNHEY and CDR2 is SVGEGT. The V and J ends lost 6 bases and 6 bases, in that order; junction bases with no gene match: 15. The CDR3 covers 17 residues. The CDR3, as DNA: TGTGCCAGCAGCCCCCGTGGGCGGGAGGGGCCCCTCAATGAGCAGTTCTTC. Amino acids: CASSPRGREGPLNEQFF.

This clonotype has just a few counts. This chain uses TRBV24-1 with TRBJ2-1; D is unclear. The CDR3 runs to 13 residues. CDR1 and CDR2 (germline): KGHDR, SFDVKD. Trimming cost V 4 bases and J 5 bases, with 8 bases left between them. The CDR3 DNA follows: TGTGCCACCAGTGAGTCACCCCACAATGAGCAGTTCTTC. It yields the protein CATSESPHNEQFF.

This clonotype was detected a few times. The genes are TRBV10-3 and TRBJ2-7; 10 nucleotides match TRBD2. The CDR3 runs to 14 residues. V trimming: 3 bases; J trimming: 2 bases; junction bases outside the gene matches: 1. Germline CDR1 ENHRY, CDR2 SYGVKD. Here the CDR3 reads CAISDLAGAYEQYF. The CDR3 nucleotides read TGTGCCATCAGTGATCTAGCGGGGGCCTACGAGCAGTACTTC.

This chain links TRBV7-9 with TRBJ2-5, with 9 nucleotides matching TRBD1. Trimming at V came to 2 bases and at J to 9 bases, leaving 10 bases not matched to a gene. The CDR3 sequence is 15 residues long. Germline CDR1 SEHNR, CDR2 FQNEAQ (reference sequence). CDR3 loop: CASSLWGQGLEPQYF. CDR3 in DNA: TGTGCCAGCAGCTTATGGGGACAGGGATTGGAGCCCCAGTACTTC.

This clonotype was counted ten times or more. The chain is built from TRBV2 and TRBJ2-3; tentatively, D is TRBD2 (6 bases). This CDR3 is built from 16 residues. CDR1 SNHLY and CDR2 FYNNEI come from the germline V gene. The V gene lost 7 bases and the J gene lost 4 bases, with 21 bases spanning the gap. Here the CDR3 reads CASIEGPRGMPDTQYF. The CDR3 nucleotides are TGTGCCAGCATCGAGGGCCCCCGGGGGATGCCAGATACGCAGTATTTT. The variable domain in full, with the rest retrieved from reference TRBV2 and TRBJ2-3, is EPEVTQTPSHQVTQMGQEVILRCVPISNHLYFYWYRQILGQKVEFLVSFYNNEISEKSEIFDDQFSVERPDGSNFTLKIRSTKLEDSAMYFCASIEGPRGMPDTQYFGPGTRLTVL.

V is TRBV4-1 and J is TRBJ2-1; TRBD2 agrees at 9 bases. V lost 4 bases and J lost 0; bases outside the gene matches: 19. Germline-derived CDR1 and CDR2 are MGHRA and YSYEKL. The CDR3 covers 21 residues. CDR3 amino acids: CASSPLLKTSGDDRSYNEQFF. The CDR3 DNA is TGCGCCAGCAGCCCCTTGCTTAAGACTAGCGGAGATGATCGCTCCTACAATGAGCAGTTCTTC.

V gene TRBV2 combines with J gene TRBJ2-3; D ambiguous. CDR1 is SNHLY, CDR2 FYNNEI, per germline. The CDR3 length is 14 residues. The V end was cut by 6 bases, the J end by 6 bases, with 16 bases between. This chain's CDR3 is CASRIEAQSDTQYF. CDR3 nucleotide sequence: TGTGCCAGCAGAATTGAGGCACAGTCTGATACGCAGTATTTT. The variable domain in full, with the rest retrieved from reference TRBV2 and TRBJ2-3, is EPEVTQTPSHQVTQMGQEVILRCVPISNHLYFYWYRQILGQKVEFLVSFYNNEISEKSEIFDDQFSVERPDGSNFTLKIRSTKLEDSAMYFCASRIEAQSDTQYFGPGTRLTVL.

Ten or more counts support this clonotype. The rearrangement joins TRBV10-3 to TRBJ1-1; D unresolved. Trimming took 7 bases from V and 2 from J, leaving 11 bases between them. Germline assignment: CDR1 ENHRY and CDR2 SYGVKD. This CDR3 region has 13 residues. CDR3 nucleotides: TGTGCCATCACCCTGGACCGAAACACTGAAGCTTTCTTT. It codes for CAITLDRNTEAFF.

In its sample, this clonotype was seen many times. The chain uses TRBV12-3 or TRBV12-4 and TRBJ2-5, with unresolved D. This CDR3 region has 11 residues. The germline V and J ends were trimmed by 0 bases and 4 bases, with 0 bases remaining between them. CDR3 sequence: CASSLAETQYF. Here the CDR3 DNA reads TGTGCCAGCAGTTTAGCAGAGACCCAGTACTTC.

CDR3 in DNA: TGTGCCAGCTCCGGACTAGCGGGGGGGCATAGGAACACAGATACGCAGTATTTT. Its translation: CASSGLAGGHRNTDTQYF. The chain couples TRBV25-1 to TRBJ2-3; 15 nucleotides align to TRBD2. V shed 8 bases, J shed 2 bases, and the junction held 11 bases outside the gene matches. The CDR3 has 18 amino acids. Germline lookup yields CDR1 MGHDK and CDR2 SYGVNS.

The rearrangement links TRBV18 to TRBJ2-7, with 7 bases identical to TRBD1. V shed 4 bases, J shed 7 bases, and the junction held 7 bases outside the gene matches. CDR1 KGHSH and CDR2 LQKENI come from the germline V gene. The CDR3 loop spans 13 amino acids. This CDR3 reads CASSQGQDMEQYF. As DNA, the CDR3 is TGTGCCAGCTCACAAGGACAGGACATGGAGCAGTACTTC.

This sequence joins TRBV5-1 and TRBJ2-3; 8 nucleotides line up with TRBD2. CDR3 size: 17 residues. Trimming at V came to 0 bases and at J to 9 bases, leaving 15 bases not matched to a gene. Germline V CDR1 and CDR2: SGHRS, YFSETQ. The CDR3 nucleotides read TGCGCCAGCAGCTTGGGCGACCTGGGACTAGGTTATGAGACGCAGTATTTT. Translated, it gives CASSLGDLGLGYETQYF.